A single TCR beta chain is shown here with its context. J gave up 1 base and V 3 bases, and 4 bases lay outside the gene matches. Germline V lookup: CDR1 KGHSH, CDR2 LQKENI. The CDR3 length is 15 residues. The sample belongs to a study of blood T cell repertoires in COVID-19. Study-wide context: From T cells, B-cell-depleted T cells, or PBMCs came the material, which was cDNA or gDNA.

Sequencing used immunoSEQ multiplex PCR; TCRdb keeps in-frame clones, though not all of them. The sample gives about 26,000 clones, roughly 87% of which show up once; approximately 15% is in the top ten. The clonotype originates from a human donor in a cohort sampled during active COVID-19. The donor label of this sample is uncertain. This chain connects TRBV18 to TRBJ2-5, with 8 bases fitting TRBD1. The sample was peripheral blood. CDR3 sequence: CASSPRDRGQETQYF. The CDR3 DNA reads TGTGCCAGCTCACCCCGCGACAGGGGCCAAGAGACCCAGTACTTC.